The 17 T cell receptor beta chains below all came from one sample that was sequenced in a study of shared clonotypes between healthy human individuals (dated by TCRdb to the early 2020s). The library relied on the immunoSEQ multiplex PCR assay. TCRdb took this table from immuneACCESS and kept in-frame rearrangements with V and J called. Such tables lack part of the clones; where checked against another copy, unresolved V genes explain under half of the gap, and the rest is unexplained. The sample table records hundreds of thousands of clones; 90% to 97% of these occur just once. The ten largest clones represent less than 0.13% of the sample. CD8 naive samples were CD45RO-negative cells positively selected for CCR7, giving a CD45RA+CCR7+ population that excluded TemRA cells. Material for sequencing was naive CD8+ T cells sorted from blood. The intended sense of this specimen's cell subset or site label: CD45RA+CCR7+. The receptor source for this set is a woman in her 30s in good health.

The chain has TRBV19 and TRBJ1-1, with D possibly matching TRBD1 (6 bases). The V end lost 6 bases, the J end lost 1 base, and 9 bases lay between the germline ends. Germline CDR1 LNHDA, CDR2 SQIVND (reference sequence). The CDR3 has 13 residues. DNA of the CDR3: TGTGCCAGTAGCGACAGGAAGAACACTGAAGCTTTCTTT. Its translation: CASSDRKNTEAFF.

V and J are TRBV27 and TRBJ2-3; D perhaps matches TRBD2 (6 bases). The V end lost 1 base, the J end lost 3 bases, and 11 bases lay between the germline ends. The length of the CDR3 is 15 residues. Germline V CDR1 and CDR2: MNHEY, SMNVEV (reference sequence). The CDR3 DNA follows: TGTGCCAGCAGTTTATATGCGGGAATAACAGATACGCAGTATTTT. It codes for CASSLYAGITDTQYF.

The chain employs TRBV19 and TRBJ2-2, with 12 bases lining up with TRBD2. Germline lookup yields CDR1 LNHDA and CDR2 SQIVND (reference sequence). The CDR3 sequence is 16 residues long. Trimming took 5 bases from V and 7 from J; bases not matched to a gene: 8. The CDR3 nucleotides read TGTGCCAGTAGTCCCTGGACTAGCGGGACGTACGGGGAGCTGTTTTTT. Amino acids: CASSPWTSGTYGELFF.

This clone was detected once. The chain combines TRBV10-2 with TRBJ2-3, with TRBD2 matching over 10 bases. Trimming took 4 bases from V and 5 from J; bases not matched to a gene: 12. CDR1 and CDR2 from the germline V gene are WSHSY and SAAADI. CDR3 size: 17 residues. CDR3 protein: CASSAGFSSGSGDTQYF. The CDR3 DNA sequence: TGCGCCAGCAGTGCCGGATTTTCTAGCGGGAGTGGAGATACGCAGTATTTT.

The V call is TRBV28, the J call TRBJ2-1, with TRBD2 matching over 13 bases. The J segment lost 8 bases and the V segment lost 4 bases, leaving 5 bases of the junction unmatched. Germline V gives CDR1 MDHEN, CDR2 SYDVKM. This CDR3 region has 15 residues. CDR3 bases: TGTGCCAGCAGTTCCCGGACTAGCGGGAGCTATGAGCAGTTCTTC. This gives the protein CASSSRTSGSYEQFF.

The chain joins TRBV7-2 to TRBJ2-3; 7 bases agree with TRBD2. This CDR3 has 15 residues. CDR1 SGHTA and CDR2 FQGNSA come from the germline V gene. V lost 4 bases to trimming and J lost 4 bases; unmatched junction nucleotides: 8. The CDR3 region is CASSSRDYYPDTQYF. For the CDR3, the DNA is TGTGCCAGCAGCTCCCGGGACTATTATCCAGATACGCAGTATTTT.

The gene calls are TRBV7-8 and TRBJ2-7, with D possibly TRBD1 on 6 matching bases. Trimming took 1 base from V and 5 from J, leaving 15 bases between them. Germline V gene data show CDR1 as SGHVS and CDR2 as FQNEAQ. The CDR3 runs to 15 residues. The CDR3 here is CASSLVRVGAHEQYF. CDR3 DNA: TGTGCCAGCAGCTTAGTCCGGGTGGGGGCACACGAGCAGTACTTC.

The CDR3 spells CASSYGGREQYF. The CDR3 DNA is TGTGCCAGCAGCTATGGGGGGCGGGAGCAGTACTTC. The chain combines TRBV7-9 with TRBJ2-7, with D possibly called TRBD1 or TRBD2 (6 bases each). Trimming stripped 4 bases from V and 7 bases from J, with 11 bases between. The CDR3 loop spans 12 amino acids. Germline loops: CDR1 SEHNR, CDR2 FQNEAQ (reference sequence).

DNA of the CDR3: TGTGCCAGCAGCTTGGGCCCAGGGGATCAGCCCCAGCATTTT. As protein: CASSLGPGDQPQHF. This sequence joins TRBV5-4 and TRBJ1-5, with D possibly being TRBD1 (6 bases). The CDR3 totals 14 residues. The ends were cut back, 0 bases at V and 5 bases at J, with 9 bases in the middle. Germline values: CDR1 SGHNT, CDR2 YYREEE (reference sequence).

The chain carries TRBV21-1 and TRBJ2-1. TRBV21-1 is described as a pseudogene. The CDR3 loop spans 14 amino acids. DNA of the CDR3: TGTGCCAGCAGCAAAGCGCTTGGGTACCGAGAGCAGTTCTTC. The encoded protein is CASSKALGYREQFF.

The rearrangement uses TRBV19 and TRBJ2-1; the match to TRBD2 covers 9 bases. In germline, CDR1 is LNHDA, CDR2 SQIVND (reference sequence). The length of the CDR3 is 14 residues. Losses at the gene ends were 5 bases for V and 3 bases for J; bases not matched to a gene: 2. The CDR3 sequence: CASSASGIYNEQFF. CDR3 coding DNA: TGTGCCAGTAGTGCTAGCGGGATCTACAATGAGCAGTTCTTC.

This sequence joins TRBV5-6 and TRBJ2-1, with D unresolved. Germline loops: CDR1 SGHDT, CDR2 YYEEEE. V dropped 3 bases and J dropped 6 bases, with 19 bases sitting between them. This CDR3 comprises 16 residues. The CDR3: CASSSRVLQVGNEQFF. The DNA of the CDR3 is TGTGCCAGCAGCTCCAGAGTCCTTCAGGTTGGCAATGAGCAGTTCTTC.

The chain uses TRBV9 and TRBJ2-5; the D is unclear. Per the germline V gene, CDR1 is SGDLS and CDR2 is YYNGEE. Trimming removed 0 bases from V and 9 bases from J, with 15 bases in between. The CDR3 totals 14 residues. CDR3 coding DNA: TGTGCCAGCAGCGTAGGAACGGGCGGTTTCGCCCAGTACTTC. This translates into CASSVGTGGFAQYF.

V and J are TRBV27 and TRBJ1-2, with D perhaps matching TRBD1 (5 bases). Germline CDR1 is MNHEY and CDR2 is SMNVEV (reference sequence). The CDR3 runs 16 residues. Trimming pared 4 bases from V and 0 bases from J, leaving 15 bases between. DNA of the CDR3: TGTGCCAGCAGTTCCCCGACAGACCCCACTAACTATGGCTACACCTTC. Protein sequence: CASSSPTDPTNYGYTF.

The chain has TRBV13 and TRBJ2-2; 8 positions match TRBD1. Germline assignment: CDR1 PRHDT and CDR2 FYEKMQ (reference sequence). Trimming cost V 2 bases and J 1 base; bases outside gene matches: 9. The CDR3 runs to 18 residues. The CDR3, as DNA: TGTGCCAGCAGCTTAAAGCACCTGGACAGGGAGAACACCGGGGAGCTGTTTTTT. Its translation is CASSLKHLDRENTGELFF.

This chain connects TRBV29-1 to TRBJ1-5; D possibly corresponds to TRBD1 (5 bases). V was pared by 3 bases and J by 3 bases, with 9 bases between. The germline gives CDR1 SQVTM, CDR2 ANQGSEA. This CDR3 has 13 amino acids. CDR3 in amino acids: CSVEGGYNQPQHF. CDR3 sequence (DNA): TGCAGCGTTGAGGGGGGGTACAATCAGCCCCAGCATTTT. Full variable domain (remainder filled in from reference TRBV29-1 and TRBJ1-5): SAVISQKPSRDICQRGTSLTIQCQVDSQVTMMFWYRQQPGQSLTLIATANQGSEATYESGFVIDKFPISRPNLTFSTLTVSNMSPEDSSIYLCSVEGGYNQPQHFGDGTRLSIL.

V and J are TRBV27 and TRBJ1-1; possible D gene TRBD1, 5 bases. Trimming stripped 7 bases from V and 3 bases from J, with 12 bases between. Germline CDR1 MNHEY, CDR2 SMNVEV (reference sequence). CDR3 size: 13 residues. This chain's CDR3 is CASKLGGHTEAFF. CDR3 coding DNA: TGTGCCAGCAAGTTGGGGGGTCACACTGAAGCTTTCTTT.